This T cell receptor (beta chain) was documented in a study of blood T cell repertoires in COVID-19. At the level of the study: PBMCs, B-cell-depleted T cells, or T cells provided the cDNA or gDNA that made up the material.

Original methodology: Amplification with reference gene primers provided the estimates of nucleated cell counts. Only in-frame clones appear in the TCRdb table, and some are missing; sequencing was by immunoSEQ multiplex PCR. The V and J calls and the clone size are those of that table, but D and trimming were determined from the DNA. This table has hundreds of thousands of clones, more than 75% appearing once. The CDR3 is made up of 15 amino acids. Germline V lookup: CDR1 SGDLS, CDR2 YYNGEE. Trimming at V came to 0 bases and at J to 1 base, leaving 1 base not matched to a gene. Two negative PCRs, clearance, or symptom resolution characterized the recovered Cohort 3 donors.

The sequenced sample was PBMCs or T cells enriched from blood (not recorded which). The genes are TRBV9 and TRBJ1-5, with TRBD1 matching 7 bases. The sequence was collected from a woman aged 25 to 45 who had recovered from COVID-19. CDR3 sequence reads: CASSVGTGSNQPQHF. The CDR3 nucleotides read TGTGCCAGCAGCGTAGGGACAGGAAGCAATCAGCCCCAGCATTTT.